This is a list of T cell receptor beta chains from one sample in a study of T cells in tuberculosis. TCRdb's table, derived via immunoSEQ multiplex PCR, lists solely in-frame clones and lacks some. The sample has 30,000 or so clones, less than 97% seen once. Sequences were obtained from PBMCs. The receptor source for this set is a donor between 10 and 35 years old with latent tuberculosis or without tuberculosis infection. Each CDR3 is given without its conserved first and last residue. D genes are given only for firm matches.

TRBJ1-5	.	TRBV6-1	ASSEGRGDQPQH
TRBJ2-5	.	TRBV13	ASSLGRVRGQETQY
TRBJ1-3	.	TRBV6-1	AVRGASGNTIY
TRBJ2-1	.	TRBV9	ASSVGSSAAGNEQF
TRBJ2-3	.	TRBV25-1	ASSEKRGGIVSTDTQY
TRBJ1-1	.	TRBV4-2	ASSQDSSPNTEAF
TRBJ2-2	TRBD2	TRBV7-3	ASSLGTSIAGELF
TRBJ2-7	TRBD2	TRBV27	ASSPLGGSSYEQY
TRBJ2-5	TRBD1	TRBV7-6	ASSGLTGGKGETQY
TRBJ1-5	.	TRBV4-1	ASSQENTGGQPQH
TRBJ2-6	.	TRBV6-6	ASSYSARAGANVLT
TRBJ1-1	.	TRBV9	ASSPGGVNTEAF
TRBJ2-7	TRBD1	TRBV5-1	ASSPGTAQESYEQY
TRBJ2-3	TRBD1	TRBV7-8	ASSSQGQGADTQY
TRBJ2-2	.	TRBV13	ASSLESGASRGELF
TRBJ2-1	TRBD2	TRBV25-1	ASSAPGRGGRSYNEQF
TRBJ2-2	.	TRBV9	ASSVGSGRYTGELF
TRBJ1-3	TRBD1	TRBV9	ASSSGQGAGNTIY
TRBJ1-2	.	TRBV4-3	ASSPRPESGYT
TRBJ1-1	TRBD1	TRBV13	ASSSRPSTGDTEAF
TRBJ2-3	.	TRBV11-2	ASSLGIGGTDTQY
TRBJ2-1	.	TRBV6-5	ASSPGVYYNEQF
TRBJ2-5	.	TRBV7-9	AIENTGGTQY
TRBJ2-7	.	TRBV27	ASSLGAGLSYEQY
TRBJ1-2	.	TRBV7-8	ASSFTNEGGYT
TRBJ2-3	TRBD2	TRBV10-2	ASRPAGGRNTQY
TRBJ1-1	.	TRBV28	ASSSQGVGNTEAF
TRBJ1-2	.	TRBV7-8	ASRPPLTDRLIAGYT
TRBJ2-7	.	TRBV2	ASSEDGSSYEQY
TRBJ1-1	.	TRBV6-5	ASSSPGQEAF
TRBJ2-7	TRBD1	TRBV15	ATRNGQGTSSYEQY
TRBJ2-7	TRBD2	TRBV7-2	ASSYLAGPYEQY
TRBJ1-1	TRBD1	TRBV10-2	ASGTGRGTEAF
TRBJ1-5	.	TRBV19	ASSTPPGLRTLTNQPQH
TRBJ2-7	.	TRBV7-8	ASSKELATYEQY
TRBJ1-5	.	TRBV4-1	ASSHLNQPQH
TRBJ2-7	.	TRBV18	ASSPPGVSSYEQY
TRBJ2-1	.	TRBV5-1	ASSRASDLLHGNEQF
TRBJ1-4	TRBD1	TRBV7-9	ASSNRQGGNEKLF
TRBJ1-1	.	TRBV7-9	ASSSLGTEAF
TRBJ1-1	.	TRBV18	ASSRGGNTEAF
TRBJ2-5	.	TRBV6-6	ASSTQTDRRETQY
TRBJ2-3	.	TRBV7-2	ASSTGLISTDTQY
TRBJ2-1	.	TRBV7-9	ASRPGTKNEQF
TRBJ1-5	.	TRBV7-9	ASSIDSNQPQH
TRBJ1-4	TRBD1	TRBV5-1	ASSLELVAGGEKLF